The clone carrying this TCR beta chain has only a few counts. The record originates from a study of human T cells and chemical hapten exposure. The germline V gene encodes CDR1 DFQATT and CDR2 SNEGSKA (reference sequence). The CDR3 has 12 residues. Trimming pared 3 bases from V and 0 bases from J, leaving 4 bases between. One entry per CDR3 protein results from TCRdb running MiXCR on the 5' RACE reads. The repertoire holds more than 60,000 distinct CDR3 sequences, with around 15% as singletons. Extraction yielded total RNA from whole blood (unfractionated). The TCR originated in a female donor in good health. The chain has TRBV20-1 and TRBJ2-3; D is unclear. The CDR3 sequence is CSARSSTDTQYF. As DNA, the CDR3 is TGCAGTGCTAGGTCTAGCACAGATACGCAGTATTTT.